This entry describes one T cell receptor beta chain. The data are from a study of blood T cell repertoires in COVID-19. Sequencing was performed with immunoSEQ multiplex PCR; in TCRdb, only in-frame clones are kept and a portion is missing. This table has about 26,000 clones, around 89% appearing once. The CDR3 loop spans 19 amino acids. V dropped 0 bases and J dropped 1 base, with 18 bases sitting between them. Germline V gene sequence: CDR1 LGHNT, CDR2 FRNRAP. The chain couples TRBV12-5 to TRBJ1-4; possibly TRBD1 for D (6 bases). This sequence was found in a man between 65 and 80 years old with acute or convalescent COVID-19. Material: peripheral blood. CDR3 in DNA: TGTGCTAGTGGTTTGGTATTGTGTCAGGGGAAAAAAACTAATGAAAAACTGTTTTTT. As protein: CASGLVLCQGKKTNEKLFF. Combining the CDR3 with reference TRBV12-5 and TRBJ1-4 gives the whole variable domain DARVTQTPRHKVTEMGQEVTMRCQPILGHNTVFWYRQTMMQGLELLAYFRNRAPLDDSGMPKDRFSAEMPDATLATLKIQPSEPRDSAVYFCASGLVLCQGKKTNEKLFFGSGTQLSVL.